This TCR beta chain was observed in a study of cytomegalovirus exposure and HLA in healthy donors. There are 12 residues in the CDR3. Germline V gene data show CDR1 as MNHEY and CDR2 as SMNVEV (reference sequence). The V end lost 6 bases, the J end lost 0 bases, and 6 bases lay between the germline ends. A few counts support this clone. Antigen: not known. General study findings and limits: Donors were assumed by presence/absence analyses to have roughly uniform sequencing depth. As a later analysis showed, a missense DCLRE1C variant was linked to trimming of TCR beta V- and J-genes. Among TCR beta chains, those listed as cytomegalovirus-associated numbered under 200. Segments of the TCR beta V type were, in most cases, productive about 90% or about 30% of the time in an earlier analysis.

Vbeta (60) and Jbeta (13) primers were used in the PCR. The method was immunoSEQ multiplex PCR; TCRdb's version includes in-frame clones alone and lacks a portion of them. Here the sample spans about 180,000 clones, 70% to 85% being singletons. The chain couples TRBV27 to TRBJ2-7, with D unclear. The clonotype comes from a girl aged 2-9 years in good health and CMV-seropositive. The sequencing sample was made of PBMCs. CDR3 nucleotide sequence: TGTGCCAGCAGCCCTAGCTCCTACGAGCAGTACTTC. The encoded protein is CASSPSSYEQYF.